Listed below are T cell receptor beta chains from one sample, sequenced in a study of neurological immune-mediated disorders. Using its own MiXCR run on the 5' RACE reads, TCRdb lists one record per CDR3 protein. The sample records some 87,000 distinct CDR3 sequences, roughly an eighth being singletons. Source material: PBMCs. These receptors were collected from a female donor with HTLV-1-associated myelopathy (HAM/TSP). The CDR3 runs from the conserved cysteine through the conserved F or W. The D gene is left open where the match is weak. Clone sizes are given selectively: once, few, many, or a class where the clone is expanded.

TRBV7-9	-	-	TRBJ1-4	TGTGCCAGCAGCGAAAAGGGATGGGGTGCGGCTAATGAAAAACTGTTTTTT	CASSEKGWGAANEKLFF
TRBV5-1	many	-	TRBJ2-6	TGCGCCAGCAGCCCATACAGGAGCTCTGGGGCCAACGTCCTGACTTTC	CASSPYRSSGANVLTF
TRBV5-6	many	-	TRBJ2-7	TGTGCCAGTGGGGGACGGACTTCCTACGAGCAGTACTTC	CASGGRTSYEQYF
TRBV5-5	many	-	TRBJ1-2	TGTGCCAGCAGCTTGTTTGGCTGGGACTATGGCTACACCTTC	CASSLFGWDYGYTF
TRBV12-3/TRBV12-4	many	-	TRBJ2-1	TGTGCCAGCAGTTTGGGTTCCGTATACAATGAGCAGTTCTTC	CASSLGSVYNEQFF
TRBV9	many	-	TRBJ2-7	TGTGCCAGCAGCACCGGCGGTCTACCCACTAACGAGCAGTACTTC	CASSTGGLPTNEQYF
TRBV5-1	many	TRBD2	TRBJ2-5	TGCGCCAGCAGCGCGTCGGCCCTAGCGGCTCCAGAGACCCAGTACTTC	CASSASALAAPETQYF
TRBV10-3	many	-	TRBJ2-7	TGTGCCATCAGTGAGTCCCGGGGTACGGGCTACGAGCAGTACTTC	CAISESRGTGYEQYF
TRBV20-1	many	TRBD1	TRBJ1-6	TGCAGTGCTTTTACAGGGGGCTACTCACCCCTCCACTTT	CSAFTGGYSPLHF
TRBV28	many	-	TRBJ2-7	TGTGCCAGCAAAGTGGGGGGCTCCTACGAGCAGTACTTC	CASKVGGSYEQYF
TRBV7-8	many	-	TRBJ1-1	TGTGCCAGCAGCTTAGTCGGGGGGGAAGCTTTCTTT	CASSLVGGEAFF
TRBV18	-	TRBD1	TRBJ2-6	TGTGCCAGCTCACCACAGGGGGCATACGGTACTGGGGCCAACGTCCTGACTTTC	CASSPQGAYGTGANVLTF
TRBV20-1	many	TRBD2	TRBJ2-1	TGCAGTGCTAGATCGCCGGTTGAGACTAGCGGTGAGCAGTTCTTC	CSARSPVETSGEQFF
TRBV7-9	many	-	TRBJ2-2	TGTGCCAGCAGCCCGTACAGGGATAGAAACACCGGGGAGCTGTTTTTT	CASSPYRDRNTGELFF
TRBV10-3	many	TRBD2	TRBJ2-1	TGTGCCATCAGTGAGGGGACTAGCGGGGGTTACAATGAGCAGTTCTTC	CAISEGTSGGYNEQFF
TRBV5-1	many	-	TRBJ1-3	TGCGCCAGCAGCCAACAAGGACTAGCGGGAAACACCATATATTTT	CASSQQGLAGNTIYF
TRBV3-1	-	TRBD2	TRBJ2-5	TGTGCCAGCAGCCAAGATATAATCCCCCGGCTAACGCGGGGGGTCCAAGAGACCCAGTACTTC	CASSQDIIPRLTRGVQETQYF
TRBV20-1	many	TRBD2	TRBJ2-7	TGCAGTGCTAGCCGGGACTACATCTACGAGCAGTACTTC	CSASRDYIYEQYF
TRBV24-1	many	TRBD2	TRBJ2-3	TGTGCAACCAGTGACCCCAAACGTCTAGCGGGACTGGCAGATACGCAGTATTTT	CATSDPKRLAGLADTQYF
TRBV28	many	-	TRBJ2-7	TGTGCCAGCAGTCGGCAAAACCGGGGGTACGAGCAGTACTTC	CASSRQNRGYEQYF
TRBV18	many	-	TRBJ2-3	TGTGCCAGCTCACCAGGAGATACGCAGTATTTT	CASSPGDTQYF
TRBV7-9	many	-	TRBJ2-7	TGTGCCAGCAGCTTAAGCAGCGAGTCCTCCGAGCAGTACTTC	CASSLSSESSEQYF
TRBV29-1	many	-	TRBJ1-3	TGCAGCGTTCAAGTGACAGTCGGAAACACCATATATTTT	CSVQVTVGNTIYF
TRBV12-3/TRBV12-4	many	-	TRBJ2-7	TGTGCCAGCAGCCGCGGAAGACAGGAGAGCTCCTACGAGCAGTACTTC	CASSRGRQESSYEQYF
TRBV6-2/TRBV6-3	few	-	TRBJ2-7	TGTGCCAGCAGTTACGGGTACTACGAGCAGTACTTC	CASSYGYYEQYF
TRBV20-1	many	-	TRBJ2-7	TGCAGTGCCCTTGGACTAACCCCCTCCTACGAGCAGTACTTC	CSALGLTPSYEQYF
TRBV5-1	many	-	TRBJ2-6	TGCGCCAGCAGCCGTAACTCGATTCACTCTGGGGCCAACGTCCTGACTTTC	CASSRNSIHSGANVLTF
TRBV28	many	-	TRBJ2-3	TGTGCCAGCAGCACAGGGTGGGCAGATACGCAGTATTTT	CASSTGWADTQYF
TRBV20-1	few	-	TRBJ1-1	TGCAGTGCTAGACCCTGGACAGCGAGTAACACTGAAGCTTTCTTT	CSARPWTASNTEAFF
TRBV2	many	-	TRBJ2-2	TGTGCCAGCATGCCGGGACACGGCACCGGGGAGCTGTTTTTT	CASMPGHGTGELFF
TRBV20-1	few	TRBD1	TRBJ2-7	TGCAGTGCTTTCGACAGGGCAAACGAGCAGTACTTC	CSAFDRANEQYF
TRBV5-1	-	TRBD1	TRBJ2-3	TGCGCCAGCAGCTCCGGGACAGGATCAGATACGCAGTATTTT	CASSSGTGSDTQYF